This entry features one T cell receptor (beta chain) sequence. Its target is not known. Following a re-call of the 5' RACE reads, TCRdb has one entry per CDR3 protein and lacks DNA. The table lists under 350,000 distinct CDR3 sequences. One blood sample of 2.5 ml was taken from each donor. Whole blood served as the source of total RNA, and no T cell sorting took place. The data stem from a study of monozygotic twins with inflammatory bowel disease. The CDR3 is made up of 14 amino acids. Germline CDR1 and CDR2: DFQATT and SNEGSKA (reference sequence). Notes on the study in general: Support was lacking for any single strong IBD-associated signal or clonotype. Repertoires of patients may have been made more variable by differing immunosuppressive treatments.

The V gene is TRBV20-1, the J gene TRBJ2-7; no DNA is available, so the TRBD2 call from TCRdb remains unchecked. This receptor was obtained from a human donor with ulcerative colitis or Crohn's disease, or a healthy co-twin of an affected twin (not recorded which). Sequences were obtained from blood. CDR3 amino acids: CSASYGGSTYEQYF.